The subject of this entry is one T cell receptor (beta chain). Its antigen is as yet unknown. This entry belongs to a study of beta chain features in type 1 diabetes. General study points: Cells that show high TCR expression could be over-represented by cDNA sequencing. The question left open here concerned HLA type influencing TCRB rearrangement. Patients with Type 1 diabetes showed moderately but significantly shorter TCRB CDR3s in all four CD4+ subsets.

Expressed TCRB transcripts got sequenced, as all isolated RNA was reverse transcribed. About 3.57 million reads, on average, came from each naive, central memory and regulatory T cell sample. The table came from immunoSEQ multiplex PCR; TCRdb's copy has only in-frame clones and leaves some out. The sample records a few hundred thousand clones, 9.5% to 10% being singletons. The receptor comes from a man under 40 with type 1 diabetes. The sample taken for sequencing was central memory CD4+ T cells from blood.

CDR3 DNA: TGTGCCAGCTGTCAAGGGGGCTCATCTGGGGCCAACGTCCTGACTTTC. This translates into CASCQGGSSGANVLTF. The chain has TRBV11-3 and TRBJ2-6; 7 bases align to TRBD1. The CDR3 extends over 16 amino acids. Per germline, CDR1 SGHNT and CDR2 YENEEA. J was trimmed by 1 base and V by 8 bases; bases with no gene match: 8.